These 5 T cell receptor beta chains were sequenced from one sample in a study of T cells in Graves' hyperthyroidism and ophthalmopathy (dated by TCRdb to between 2018 and 2021). Libraries came from multiplex PCR. TCRdb shows the sequencer as Illumina HiSeq 2000. The TCR beta CDR3 regions were amplified from the RNA transcripts. For the first round of RT-PCR on the TCR CDR3, the HTBI primer set was used together with the Qiagen OneStep RT-PCR kit. The raw public data were reprocessed by TCRdb itself: fastp quality trimming at Q25, MiXCR clonotype calling, in-frame beta chains only. Rows are combined by CDR3 protein, so each entry shows the most common genes and DNA. Across this sample there are 190,000 or so distinct CDR3 sequences, with around 18% seen only once. The ten largest account for 35% to 50% of the sample. Sequencing used blood. All receptors derive from a man aged 35-49 years with Graves' hyperthyroidism.

This clonotype has a count of ten or more. V usage is TRBV13 and J usage is TRBJ2-1, with TRBD1 identical over 7 bases. CDR3 length: 16 residues. CDR1 PRHDT and CDR2 FYEKMQ come from the germline V gene (reference sequence). Germline trimming cut 1 base from V and 0 bases from J; bases unmatched to any gene: 3. The CDR3 bases are TGTGCCAGCAGCTTAGCGGGACAGAGCTCCTACAATGAGCAGTTCTTC. Translated: CASSLAGQSSYNEQFF.

This clonotype was detected only a few times. V is TRBV6-2 or TRBV6-3 and J is TRBJ2-3; 14 bases are shared with TRBD2. From germline, CDR1 is MNHEY and CDR2 SVGEGT. The V segment lost 5 bases and the J segment 7 bases; nucleotides outside the gene matches: 11. This CDR3 is 17 amino acids long. CDR3 amino acids: CASSTGLAGGHLNTQYF. The CDR3 DNA follows: TGTGCCAGCAGTACAGGACTAGCGGGAGGACACCTAAATACGCAGTATTTT.

This sequence joins TRBV29-1 and TRBJ2-7; 7 bases match TRBD2. The CDR3 is 13 residues long. V gave up 4 bases and J gave up 0 bases; unmatched junction bases: 3. Germline CDR1 SQVTM, CDR2 ANQGSEA. Here the CDR3 reads CSVAGGGSYEQYF. In nucleotides, the CDR3 is TGCAGCGTTGCGGGGGGTGGCTCCTACGAGCAGTACTTC.

The CDR3 DNA reads as TGTGCCAGCAGTTACTCTGGAAACACCATATATTTT. It specifies CASSYSGNTIYF. The chain joins TRBV2 to TRBJ1-3; D ambiguous. The germline CDR1 and CDR2 sequences are SNHLY and FYNNEI. The CDR3 is 12 amino acids. The ends were cut back, 5 bases at V and 0 bases at J, with 2 bases in the middle.

The V call is TRBV18, the J call TRBJ2-2; no reliable D call. There are 12 residues in the CDR3. Trimming removed 4 bases at V and 6 bases at J, with 6 bases between. CDR1 is KGHSH and CDR2 is LQKENI in the germline V gene. CDR3 sequence reads: CASSQGPGELFF. The DNA for the CDR3 is TGTGCCAGCTCACAGGGCCCCGGGGAGCTGTTTTTT.